Sequencing of this T cell receptor (beta chain) was carried out in a study of blood T cell repertoires in COVID-19 (dated by TCRdb to the early 2020s). Study-level background: The collaborator samples originated in the United States, Italy and Spain and spanned the acute and convalescent phases of COVID-19. The material from the prospective study consisted of cDNA or gDNA derived from T cells, B-cell-depleted T cells, or PBMCs. The dataset comprised deeply sampled blood TCRbeta repertoires from subjects exposed to, actively infected with, or recovered from COVID-19. The repertoires were released in a freely available public database meant as a resource for research on the immune response to SARS-CoV-2. The samples were drawn from the first 160 participants of the ongoing ImmuneRACE study and from 1,200 or so subjects provided by 6 global collaborators. The sample metadata nearly always contained a de-identified subject ID, COVID-19 status, age in years and sex. Where available, HLA class I and class II types were obtained from metadata supplied by the sample provider rather than from assay-based typing.

This clone was recorded once. Its antigen is still unknown. Base qualities were left out, and no much larger clone turns up one base away. The collaborating institutions used their own protocols to collect whole blood in K2EDTA tubes. Collaborator samples were shipped for TCRbeta analysis as frozen whole blood, isolated PBMCs, or DNA extracted from either sample type. TCRbeta CDR3 regions were amplified from genomic DNA by means of the immunoSEQ Assay, a bias-controlled multiplex PCR. On the authors' methods: Nucleated cell counts per sample were estimated from amplification of reference gene primers within the assay. Sequence reads were collapsed and filtered to measure the absolute abundance of every unique TCRbeta CDR3 rearrangement. For each sample, productive Simpson clonality was calculated as the square root of Simpson's diversity index over productive rearrangements. TCRdb re-hosts the immuneACCESS table, in-frame sequences only. Its copies lack some clones; in the studies checked, an unresolved V gene accounts for under half of them, and the cause for the rest is not known. Clone size and V and J calls were adopted from that table, with D and trimming inferred from the DNA. The sample table shows tens of thousands of clones, and more than 90% are seen once. Clones ranked in the top ten supply under 15% of the sample.

From the cysteine up to the phenylalanine, the CDR3 has a length of 15 residues. CDR3 DNA only is kept here, 45 bases in frame from base 1. V and J are trimmed by 8 bases and 1 base, and the gene matches miss 6 bases of the junction. CDR1 and CDR2, looked up from the germline V gene, are SGHNT and YENEEA. Overall study results and their limits: The quantity of clinical and demographic metadata differed by source and by participant and was supplied without curation.

In this chain, TRBV11-3 is recombined with TRBJ2-3, and 10 bases in between align with TRBD1. The TCR comes from a human donor with active COVID-19. The donor label of this sample is uncertain. Sequenced sample: peripheral blood. For the CDR3, the sequence is CASGAGTGGTDTQYF. The DNA is TGTGCCAGCGGTGCTGGGACAGGGGGCACAGATACGCAGTATTTT.